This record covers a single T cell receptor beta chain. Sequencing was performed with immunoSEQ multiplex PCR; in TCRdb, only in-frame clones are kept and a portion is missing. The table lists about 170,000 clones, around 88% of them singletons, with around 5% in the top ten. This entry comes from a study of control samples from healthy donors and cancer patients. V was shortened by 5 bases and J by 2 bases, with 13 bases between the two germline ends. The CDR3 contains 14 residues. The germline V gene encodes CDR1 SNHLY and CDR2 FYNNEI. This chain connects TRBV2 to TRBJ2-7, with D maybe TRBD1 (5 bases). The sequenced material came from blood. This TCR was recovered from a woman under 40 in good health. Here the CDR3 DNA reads TGTGCCAGCAGTACAGGTGGTTACCCCTACGAGCAGTACTTC. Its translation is CASSTGGYPYEQYF.